Reported below is one T cell receptor (beta chain). There is no known antigen for this receptor. No base qualities exist here, and no much larger clone lies one base off it. These data come from a study of blood T cell repertoires in COVID-19 (dated by TCRdb to about 2020). In the study overall: The collaborator samples originated in the United States, Italy and Spain and spanned the acute and convalescent phases of COVID-19. The material from the prospective study consisted of cDNA or gDNA derived from T cells, B-cell-depleted T cells, or PBMCs. The dataset comprised deeply sampled blood TCRbeta repertoires from subjects exposed to, actively infected with, or recovered from COVID-19. The repertoires were released in a freely available public database meant as a resource for research on the immune response to SARS-CoV-2. Samples were obtained from the ongoing ImmuneRACE study (first 160 participants) and from some 1,200 subjects provided by 6 global collaborators. Nearly every sample came with metadata listing a de-identified subject ID, COVID-19 status, age in years and sex. HLA class I and class II types, where available, came from metadata supplied by the sample provider rather than from assay-based typing.

Study-wide conclusions, independent of this receptor: The quantity of clinical and demographic metadata differed by source and by participant and was supplied without curation.

One collaborating source in Seattle enrolled patients while the patients were actively infected and followed the patients over time throughout the course of disease. Collaborating institutions collected whole blood in K2EDTA tubes following their own protocols. For TCRbeta analysis, collaborators shipped samples in one of three forms: frozen whole blood, isolated PBMCs, or DNA extracted from either of those sample types. Including cysteine and phenylalanine, the CDR3 has 14 amino acids. This entry keeps only the CDR3 DNA: 42 bases, framed from base 1. Relative to germline, V is missing 7 bases and J is missing 4 bases, with 5 bases of the junction outside any gene match. The germline V gene gives CDR1 as KGHDR and CDR2 as SFDVKD. TCRbeta CDR3 regions were amplified from genomic DNA by means of the immunoSEQ Assay, a bias-controlled multiplex PCR. The paper's processing steps were these. Nucleated cell counts per sample were estimated from amplification of reference gene primers within the assay. Sequence reads were collapsed and filtered to measure the absolute abundance of every unique TCRbeta CDR3 rearrangement. For each sample, productive Simpson clonality was calculated by taking the square root of Simpson's diversity index across productive rearrangements. The clones in this table, taken by TCRdb from immuneACCESS, are in-frame only. Not every clone is retained; where verified, under half of the shortfall comes from an unresolved V gene, and the cause of the rest is unknown. That table gives V, J and clone size, and the DNA gave D and trimming. This sample has around 300,000 clones in its table, and over 75% of those were observed once. The ten largest clonotypes hold about 7% of the sample.

The sequence is built from TRBV24-1 and TRBJ2-7, with 11 bases matching TRBD1. This TCR came from a woman in her twenties or thirties with COVID-19, enrolled during active disease. The specimen sequenced was peripheral blood. In nucleotide form, the sequence is TGTGCCACCAGCTCCGGGACAGGGGGTTACGAGCAGTACTTC. Translation gives CATSSGTGGYEQYF.